These 13 T cell receptor beta chains originate from one sample sequenced in a study of vaccination and CD4 T cells after COVID-19. As to time point: late sampling 161 to 241 days after vaccination in three convalescent patients. Each CDR3 protein gets one entry after TCRdb re-called the PCR reads with MiXCR. The sample records just under 30,000 distinct CDR3 sequences, approximately 49% being singletons. The sequencing here drew on CD4+ T cells from blood, taken about 7 months after SARS-CoV-2 vaccination. The source is a human donor who had recovered from COVID-19.

V is TRBV10-1 and J is TRBJ2-5; 10 bases are shared with TRBD2. CDR1 WNHNN and CDR2 SYGVQD come from the germline V gene (reference sequence). This CDR3 contains 15 residues. The V gene end was trimmed by 7 bases and the J gene end by 3 bases; junction bases not matched to a gene: 8. The CDR3 here is CASTASGSGKETQYF. In nucleotides, the CDR3 is TGCGCCAGCACGGCTAGCGGGAGTGGCAAAGAGACCCAGTACTTC.

This clonotype has just a few counts. The chain uses TRBV6-1 and TRBJ2-5; TRBD1 aligns across 7 bases. CDR1 is MNHNS, CDR2 SASEGT, per germline. Trimming at V came to 7 bases and at J to 3 bases, leaving 5 bases not matched to a gene. This CDR3 comprises 13 residues. CDR3 residues: CASTLTGEETQYF. In nucleotides, the CDR3 is TGTGCCAGCACCTTAACAGGGGAAGAGACCCAGTACTTC.

The CDR3 DNA reads as TGTGCCAGCTCACCACGGAGGAACACCGGGGAGCTGTTTTTT. It codes for CASSPRRNTGELFF. J is TRBJ2-2 and V is TRBV18; D not certain. The CDR3 has 14 residues. Germline V lookup: CDR1 KGHSH, CDR2 LQKENI. V was cut by 1 base and J by 1 base, with 4 bases left in between.

The V call is TRBV10-3, the J call TRBJ2-6; a weak D match, TRBD1 (5 bases). Per the germline V gene, CDR1 is ENHRY and CDR2 is SYGVKD. This CDR3 has 16 amino acids. The ends were cut back, 4 bases at V and 0 bases at J, with 10 bases in the middle. The CDR3 DNA follows: TGTGCCATCAGTGGCCACAGGCCCTCTGGGGCCAACGTCCTGACTTTC. Translating it yields CAISGHRPSGANVLTF.

This clonotype was counted only a few times. This chain connects TRBV20-1 to TRBJ2-7; TRBD1 matches 8 bases. Germline CDR1 and CDR2: DFQATT and SNEGSKA (reference sequence). The CDR3 runs 13 residues. V was pared by 7 bases and J by 1 base, with 6 bases of the junction left unmatched. The CDR3 loop is CSVGDRQSYEQYF. The CDR3 DNA is TGCAGTGTGGGGGACAGGCAATCCTACGAGCAGTACTTC.

The chain is built from TRBV20-1 and TRBJ2-3; D uncertain. CDR1 and CDR2 (germline): DFQATT, SNEGSKA (reference sequence). CDR3 length: 13 amino acids. V shed 5 bases and J shed 6 bases, with 15 bases lying between them. The CDR3, as DNA: TGCAGTGCTCGGCCGAGATATGTGGATACGCAGTATTTT. Protein: CSARPRYVDTQYF.

The gene calls are TRBV18 and TRBJ2-5; the D is unclear. The CDR3 covers 13 residues. Trimming pared 11 bases from V and 2 bases from J, leaving 15 bases between. Germline V lookup: CDR1 KGHSH, CDR2 LQKENI. The CDR3 bases are TGTGCCGCCACGCGATCGCATCAAGAGACCCAGTACTTC. Protein sequence: CAATRSHQETQYF.

The rearrangement uses TRBV24-1 and TRBJ2-3, with 10 bases fitting TRBD2. V lost 6 bases to trimming and J lost 3 bases; unmatched junction nucleotides: 5. Germline V gives CDR1 KGHDR, CDR2 SFDVKD. The CDR3 runs 15 residues. In nucleotides, the CDR3 is TGTGCCACCAGTCGTGCTAGCGGGAGAACAGATACGCAGTATTTT. Translated, it gives CATSRASGRTDTQYF.

This clonotype was counted only a few times. This rearrangement joins TRBV27 to TRBJ1-6; D may be TRBD1 (5 bases). The V gene's germline CDR1 is MNHEY and CDR2 SMNVEV (reference sequence). V shed 2 bases and J shed 7 bases, with 9 bases lying between them. The CDR3 contains 14 residues. The CDR3 DNA sequence: TGTGCCAGCAGTTTAACTCGACAGAATTCACCCCTCCACTTT. Protein product: CASSLTRQNSPLHF.

This chain joins TRBV7-9 and TRBJ1-5; no firm D call. The germline V and J ends were trimmed by 4 bases and 3 bases, with 4 bases remaining between them. Per germline, CDR1 SEHNR and CDR2 FQNEAQ (reference sequence). This CDR3 has 12 residues. CDR3 protein: CASSSPNQPQHF. The CDR3, as DNA: TGTGCCAGCAGCTCCCCCAATCAGCCCCAGCATTTT.

This clonotype was recorded only once. The V call is TRBV28, the J call TRBJ2-7, with 9 bases matching TRBD1. The junction had 11 bases not matched to a gene; V was cut back by 4 bases and J by 4 bases. Germline loops: CDR1 MDHEN, CDR2 SYDVKM. This CDR3 comprises 16 residues. The DNA of the CDR3 is TGTGCCAGCAGTTCTGCCGCGGGACAGGGAGGGTACGAGCAGTACTTC. Translation gives CASSSAAGQGGYEQYF.

This CDR3 reads CASSEELHIGSYTF. The DNA for the CDR3 is TGTGCCAGCAGTGAAGAACTCCACATCGGCAGCTACACCTTC. V is TRBV6-1 and J is TRBJ1-2; no clear D. Trimming removed 1 base from V and 9 bases from J, with 15 bases in between. CDR1 is MNHNS, CDR2 SASEGT, per germline. This CDR3 spans 14 amino acids.

This clonotype was recorded a few times. The rearrangement joins TRBV20-1 to TRBJ2-5; 7 bases agree with TRBD1. The CDR3 covers 14 residues. The germline CDR1 and CDR2 sequences are DFQATT and SNEGSKA (reference sequence). V trimming: 2 bases; J trimming: 2 bases; junction bases outside the gene matches: 5. CDR3 nucleotides: TGCAGTGCTAGAACCGGGACAGCTCAAGAGACCCAGTACTTC. Translating gives CSARTGTAQETQYF.